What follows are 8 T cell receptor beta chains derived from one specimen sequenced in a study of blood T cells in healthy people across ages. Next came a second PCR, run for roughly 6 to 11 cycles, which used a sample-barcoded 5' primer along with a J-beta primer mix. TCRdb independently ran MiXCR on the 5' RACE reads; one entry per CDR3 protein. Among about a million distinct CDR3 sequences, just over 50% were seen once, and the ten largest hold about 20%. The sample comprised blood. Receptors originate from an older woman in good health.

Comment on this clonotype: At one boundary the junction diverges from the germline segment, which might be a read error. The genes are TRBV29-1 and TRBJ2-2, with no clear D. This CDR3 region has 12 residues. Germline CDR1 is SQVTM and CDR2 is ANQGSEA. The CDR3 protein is CGVLVDTGELFF. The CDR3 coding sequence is TGCGGCGTTCTAGTGGACACCGGGGAGCTGTTTTTT.

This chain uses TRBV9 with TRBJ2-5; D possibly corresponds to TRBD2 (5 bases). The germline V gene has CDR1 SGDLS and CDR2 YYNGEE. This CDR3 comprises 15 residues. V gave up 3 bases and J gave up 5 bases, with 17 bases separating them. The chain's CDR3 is CASSAAGGSTETQYF. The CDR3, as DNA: TGTGCCAGCAGCGCAGCCGGTGGGAGTACTGAGACCCAGTACTTC.

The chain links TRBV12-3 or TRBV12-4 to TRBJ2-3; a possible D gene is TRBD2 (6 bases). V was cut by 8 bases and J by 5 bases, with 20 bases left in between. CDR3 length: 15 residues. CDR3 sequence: CASGLRRAGVDTQYF. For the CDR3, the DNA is TGTGCCAGCGGACTCAGGAGGGCCGGGGTAGATACGCAGTATTTT.

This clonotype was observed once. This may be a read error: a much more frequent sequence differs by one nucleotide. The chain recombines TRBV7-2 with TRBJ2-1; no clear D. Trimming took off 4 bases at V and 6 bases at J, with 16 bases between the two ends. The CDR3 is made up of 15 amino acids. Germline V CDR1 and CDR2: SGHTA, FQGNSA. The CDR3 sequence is CASSSQGGPPNEQFF. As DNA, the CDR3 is TGTGCCAGCAGCTCCCAAGGCGGCCCTCCCAATGAGCAGTTCTTC.

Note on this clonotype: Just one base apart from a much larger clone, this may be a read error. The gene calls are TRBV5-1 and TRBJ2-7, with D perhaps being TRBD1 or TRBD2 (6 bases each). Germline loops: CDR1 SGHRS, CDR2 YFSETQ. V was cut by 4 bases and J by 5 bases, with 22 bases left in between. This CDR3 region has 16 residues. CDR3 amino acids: CASSPGAFGTNDEQYF. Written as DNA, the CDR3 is TGCGCCAGCAGCCCGGGGGCGTTCGGGACCAACGACGAGCAGTACTTC.

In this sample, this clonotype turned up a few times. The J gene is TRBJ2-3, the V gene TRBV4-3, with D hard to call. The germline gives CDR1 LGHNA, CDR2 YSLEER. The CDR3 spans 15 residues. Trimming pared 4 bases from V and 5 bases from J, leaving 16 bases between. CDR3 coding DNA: TGCGCCAGCAGCCCGTCGGGTAGGGCAGAAGATACGCAGTATTTT. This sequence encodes CASSPSGRAEDTQYF.

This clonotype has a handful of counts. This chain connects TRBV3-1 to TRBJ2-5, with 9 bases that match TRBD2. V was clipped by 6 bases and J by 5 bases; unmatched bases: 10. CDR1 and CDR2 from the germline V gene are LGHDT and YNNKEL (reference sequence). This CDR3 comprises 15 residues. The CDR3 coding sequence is TGTGCCAGCAGACCAACTAGCGGGCGTTTGGAGACCCAGTACTTC. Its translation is CASRPTSGRLETQYF.

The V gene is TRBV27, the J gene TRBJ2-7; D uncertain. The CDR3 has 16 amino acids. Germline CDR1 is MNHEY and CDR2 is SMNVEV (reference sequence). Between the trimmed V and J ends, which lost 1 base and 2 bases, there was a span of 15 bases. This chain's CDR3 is CASSLWAASKTYEQYF. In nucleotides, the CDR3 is TGTGCCAGCAGTTTATGGGCAGCTTCTAAGACCTACGAGCAGTACTTC.